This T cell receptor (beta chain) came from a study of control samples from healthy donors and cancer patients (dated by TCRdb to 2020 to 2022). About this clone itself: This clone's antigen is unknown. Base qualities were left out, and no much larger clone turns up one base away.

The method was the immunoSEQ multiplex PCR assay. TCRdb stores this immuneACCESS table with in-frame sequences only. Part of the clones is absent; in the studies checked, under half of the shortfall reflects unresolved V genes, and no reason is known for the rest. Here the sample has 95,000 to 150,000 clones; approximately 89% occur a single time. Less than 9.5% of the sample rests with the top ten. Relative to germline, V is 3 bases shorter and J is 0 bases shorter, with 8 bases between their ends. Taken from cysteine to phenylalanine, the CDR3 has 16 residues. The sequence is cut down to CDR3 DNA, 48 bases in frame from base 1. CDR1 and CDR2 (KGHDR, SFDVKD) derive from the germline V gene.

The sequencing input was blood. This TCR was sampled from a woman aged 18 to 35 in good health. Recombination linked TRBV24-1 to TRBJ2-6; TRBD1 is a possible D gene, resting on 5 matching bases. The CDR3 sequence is CATSDVDSSGANVLTF. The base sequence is TGTGCCACCAGTGATGTCGACAGCTCTGGGGCCAACGTCCTGACTTTC.